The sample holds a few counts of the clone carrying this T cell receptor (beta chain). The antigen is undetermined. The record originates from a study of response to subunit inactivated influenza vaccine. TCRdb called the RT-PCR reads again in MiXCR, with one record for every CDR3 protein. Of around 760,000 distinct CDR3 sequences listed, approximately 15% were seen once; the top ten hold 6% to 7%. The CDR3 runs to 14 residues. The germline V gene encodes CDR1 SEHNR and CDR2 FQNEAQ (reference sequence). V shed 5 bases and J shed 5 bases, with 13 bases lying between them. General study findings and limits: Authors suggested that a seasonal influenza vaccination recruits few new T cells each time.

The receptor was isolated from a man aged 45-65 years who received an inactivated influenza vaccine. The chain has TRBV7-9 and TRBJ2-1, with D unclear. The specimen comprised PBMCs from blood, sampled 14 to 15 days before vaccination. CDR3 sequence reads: CASSPAFQNNEQFF. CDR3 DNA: TGTGCCAGCAGCCCCGCCTTTCAAAACAATGAGCAGTTCTTC.